This T cell receptor (beta chain) was sequenced for a study of OX40 agonist ivuxolimab in advanced cancers. Study overall: Patients assigned to dose escalation were diagnosed with hepatocellular carcinoma, melanoma, renal cell or head and neck cancer.

The table lists this clone with a count of one. Assay: immunoSEQ multiplex PCR; the TCRdb copy retains only in-frame clones and omits some. The table lists 14,000 to 15,000 clones, around four fifths of them singletons. Trimming removed 5 bases at V and 5 bases at J, with 7 bases between. Germline loops: CDR1 SNHLY, CDR2 FYNNEI. The CDR3 is made up of 11 amino acids. The V gene is TRBV2, the J gene TRBJ2-7; D not certain. The TCR comes from an adult with an advanced solid tumor such as melanoma, head and neck, liver or kidney cancer. This material consisted of CD4+ or CD8+ T cells sorted from blood, taken in a trial of the OX40 agonist ivuxolimab. CDR3 residues: CASSYLHEQYF. The CDR3 region has the DNA TGTGCCAGCAGTTACCTACACGAGCAGTACTTC.